The 20 T cell receptor beta chains below were found in one sample sequenced in a study of cytomegalovirus exposure and HLA in healthy donors. Profiled with immunoSEQ multiplex PCR; TCRdb holds only in-frame clones, not every one. The sample yields approximately 100,000 clones, roughly 86% seen once. The sample comprised PBMCs. The receptor set was obtained from a woman younger than 30 in good health and CMV-seronegative.

This clone was seen more than once but under ten times. This rearrangement joins TRBV6-4 to TRBJ2-2, with 11 bases that match TRBD2. Germline values: CDR1 MRHNA, CDR2 SNTAGT. CDR3 size: 15 residues. V lost 6 bases to trimming and J lost 5 bases; unmatched junction nucleotides: 5. The CDR3 region has the DNA TGTGCCAGCAGCGCGACTAGCGGGGCTACCGGGGAGCTGTTTTTT. It specifies CASSATSGATGELFF.

The J gene is TRBJ2-1, the V gene TRBV18, with TRBD2 as a possible D gene (6 bases). Trimming left V 3 bases short and J 6 bases short, with 18 bases between. This CDR3 contains 16 residues. CDR1 KGHSH and CDR2 LQKENI come from the germline V gene. CDR3 loop: CASSPGLTREANEQFF. CDR3 sequence (DNA): TGTGCCAGCTCACCGGGCCTGACTAGGGAGGCCAATGAGCAGTTCTTC.

The chain is built from TRBV28 and TRBJ2-5, with 7 positions matching TRBD2. Germline V gives CDR1 MDHEN, CDR2 SYDVKM. J lost 4 bases, V lost 5 bases, and 7 bases had no gene match. The CDR3 has 14 amino acids. Written as DNA, the CDR3 is TGTGCCAGCAGTATTGGGGGGGGACGAGAGACCCAGTACTTC. Translating it yields CASSIGGGRETQYF.

This chain connects TRBV29-1 to TRBJ2-1; 8 bases match TRBD2. CDR3 size: 20 residues. J was trimmed by 0 bases and V by 3 bases; bases with no gene match: 19. Per germline, CDR1 SQVTM and CDR2 ANQGSEA. The chain's CDR3 is CSVDRLGAGASPSSYNEQFF. The CDR3 DNA sequence: TGCAGCGTTGACCGTTTAGGAGCGGGAGCCTCCCCTTCCTCCTACAATGAGCAGTTCTTC.

The chain recombines TRBV4-2 with TRBJ1-5; 7 nucleotides align to TRBD1. Losses at the gene ends were 1 base for V and 2 bases for J; bases not matched to a gene: 5. The CDR3 runs 16 residues. The V gene's germline CDR1 is LGHNA and CDR2 YNFKEQ. The CDR3 DNA reads as TGTGCCAGCAGCCAAGTTGGAGGGACAGGCAATCAGCCCCAGCATTTT. It specifies CASSQVGGTGNQPQHF.

This clone was observed a handful of times. The V and J genes are TRBV7-9 and TRBJ2-7; the D gene is possibly TRBD2 (6 bases). V gave up 3 bases and J gave up 6 bases, with 12 bases separating them. From germline, CDR1 is SEHNR and CDR2 FQNEAQ (reference sequence). The CDR3 totals 13 residues. CDR3 DNA: TGTGCCAGCAGCTTGGACATGGAGGGCGAGCAGTACTTC. Residues: CASSLDMEGEQYF.

This chain connects TRBV5-7 to TRBJ1-3; 8 bases agree with TRBD1. TRBV5-7 is sorted into the ORF group, with uncertain function. CDR3 length: 16 residues. V dropped 4 bases and J dropped 8; count of bases not matched to a gene: 14. CDR3 residues: CASSRPSRGLRYTIYF. Here the CDR3 DNA reads TGTGCCAGCAGCCGACCCTCCAGGGGGCTCCGATACACCATATATTTT.

This chain uses TRBV9 with TRBJ2-3, with a tentative D call TRBD2 (7 bases). CDR1 SGDLS and CDR2 YYNGEE come from the germline V gene. V lost 4 bases and J lost 3, with 21 bases in between. This CDR3 contains 17 residues. The CDR3 loop is CASSHVSGGGNTDTQYF. CDR3 DNA: TGTGCCAGCAGCCATGTCTCCGGCGGGGGCAATACAGATACGCAGTATTTT.

This chain links TRBV15 with TRBJ2-4; D call uncertain. The CDR3 is 11 amino acids. Deletions cut 5 bases from V and 9 bases from J, with 8 bases between. Germline V gives CDR1 LNHNV, CDR2 YYDKDF (reference sequence). Here the CDR3 reads CATSADSIQYF. DNA for the CDR3: TGTGCCACCAGCGCTGACTCCATTCAGTACTTC.

CDR3 sequence (DNA): TGTGCCAGCAGCCCTACTAGCGGGCCCTCCTACGAGCAGTACTTC. Its translation: CASSPTSGPSYEQYF. This chain links TRBV7-2 with TRBJ2-7, with 9 bases that match TRBD2. The CDR3 is made up of 15 amino acids. The V segment lost 5 bases and the J segment 0 bases; nucleotides outside the gene matches: 5. The germline gives CDR1 SGHTA, CDR2 FQGNSA.

The chain couples TRBV11-1 to TRBJ2-7; no clear D. Germline V lookup: CDR1 SGHAT, CDR2 FQDESV (reference sequence). The CDR3 sequence is 15 residues long. Trimming took off 2 bases at V and 1 base at J, with 12 bases between the two ends. Here the CDR3 DNA reads TGTGCCAGCAGCTTATTCCCCACAGTTTCCTACGAGCAGTACTTC. Translated, it gives CASSLFPTVSYEQYF. Drawing the rest from reference TRBV11-1 and TRBJ2-7, the complete variable domain is EAEVAQSPRYKITEKSQAVAFWCDPISGHATLYWYRQILGQGPELLVQFQDESVVDDSQLPKDRFSAERLKGVDSTLKIQPAELGDSAMYLCASSLFPTVSYEQYFGPGTRLTVT.

This clone has only one observation. An end of the junction differs from the germline gene, which may be a read error. The chain joins TRBV2 to TRBJ2-1; weak D call: TRBD2 (6 bases). This CDR3 has 15 amino acids. The germline CDR1 and CDR2 sequences are SNHLY and FYNNEI. In nucleotides, the CDR3 is TGTGCCAGCAGGGAAGCGACTAGTTCCTACAATGAGCAGTTCTTC. This gives the protein CASREATSSYNEQFF.

The chain carries TRBV15 and TRBJ2-3, with TRBD2 identical over 10 bases. CDR1 and CDR2 from the germline V gene are LNHNV and YYDKDF (reference sequence). CDR3 length: 16 amino acids. With 1 base clipped from V and 6 bases from J, the junction kept 7 bases outside the gene matches. Here the CDR3 DNA reads TGTGCCACCAGCAGAGTGCCTAGCGGGGGATTGGATACGCAGTATTTT. The encoded protein is CATSRVPSGGLDTQYF.

This rearrangement joins TRBV2 to TRBJ1-3; tentatively, D is TRBD1 (6 bases). Looked up from germline, CDR1 is SNHLY and CDR2 is FYNNEI. The V and J ends lost 6 bases and 2 bases respectively, with 11 bases between them. CDR3 length equals 14 residues. Written as DNA, the CDR3 is TGTGCCAGCAGACCACAGGGCCCTGGAAACACCATATATTTT. Its translation is CASRPQGPGNTIYF.

V is TRBV7-9 and J is TRBJ2-3, with TRBD2 matching 7 bases. The germline V gene has CDR1 SEHNR and CDR2 FQNEAQ (reference sequence). The J segment lost 4 bases and the V segment lost 5 bases, leaving 12 bases of the junction unmatched. The CDR3 spans 16 residues. CDR3 in DNA: TGTGCCAGCAGCCCCCCGTCTCTAGCGGAGTCAGATACGCAGTATTTT. It translates to CASSPPSLAESDTQYF.

The chain carries TRBV7-9 and TRBJ2-5; 7 bases map to TRBD2. The CDR3 length is 15 residues. The V and J ends lost 2 bases and 5 bases, in that order; junction bases with no gene match: 8. Germline values: CDR1 SEHNR, CDR2 FQNEAQ (reference sequence). The CDR3 DNA reads as TGTGCCAGCAGCTTATGGTTGGGGGGGACGGAGACCCAGTACTTC. Translation: CASSLWLGGTETQYF.

This clone was counted a few times. The V and J genes are TRBV28 and TRBJ1-2; D call uncertain. The length of the CDR3 is 12 residues. The V gene's germline CDR1 is MDHEN and CDR2 SYDVKM. V gave up 4 bases and J gave up 7 bases, with 10 bases separating them. CDR3 region: CASSSTARGYTF. CDR3 sequence (DNA): TGTGCCAGCAGTTCCACTGCTCGTGGCTACACCTTC.

The CDR3 DNA sequence: TGTGCCAGCAGCCTCGGACTAGCGGTCTACGAGCAGTACTTC. Translated: CASSLGLAVYEQYF. This chain uses TRBV27 with TRBJ2-7; 10 bases match TRBD2. The CDR3 runs 14 residues. Germline CDR1 MNHEY, CDR2 SMNVEV (reference sequence). Trimming at V came to 6 bases and at J to 3 bases, leaving 5 bases not matched to a gene.

The genes are TRBV7-2 and TRBJ1-3; no firm D call. Between the trimmed V and J ends, which lost 5 bases and 3 bases, there was a span of 8 bases. Germline loops: CDR1 SGHTA, CDR2 FQGNSA. The CDR3 runs to 13 residues. The CDR3 nucleotides read TGTGCCAGCAGCCCAGGAGGTGGAAACACCATATATTTT. This gives the protein CASSPGGGNTIYF.

The chain has TRBV9 and TRBJ2-1; 7 nucleotides match TRBD1. The CDR3 has 16 amino acids. Germline CDR1 SGDLS, CDR2 YYNGEE. J lost 10 bases, V lost 0 bases, and 13 bases had no gene match. The CDR3 DNA sequence: TGTGCCAGCAGCGTAGCCCTCCGGGACAGTCTCTTCGAGCAGTTCTTC. Encoded protein: CASSVALRDSLFEQFF.